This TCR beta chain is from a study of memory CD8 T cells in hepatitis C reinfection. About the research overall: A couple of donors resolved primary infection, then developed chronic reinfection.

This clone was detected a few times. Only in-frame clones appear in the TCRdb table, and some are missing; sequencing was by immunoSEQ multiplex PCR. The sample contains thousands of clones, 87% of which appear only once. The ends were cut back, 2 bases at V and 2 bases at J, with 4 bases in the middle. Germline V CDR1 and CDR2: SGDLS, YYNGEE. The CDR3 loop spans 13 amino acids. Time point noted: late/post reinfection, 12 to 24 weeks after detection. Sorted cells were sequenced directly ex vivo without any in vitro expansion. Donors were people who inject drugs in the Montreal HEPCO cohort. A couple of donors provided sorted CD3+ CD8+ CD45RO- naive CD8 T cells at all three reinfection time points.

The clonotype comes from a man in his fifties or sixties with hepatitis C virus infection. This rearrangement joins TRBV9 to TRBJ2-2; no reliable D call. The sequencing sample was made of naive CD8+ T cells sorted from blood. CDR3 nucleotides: TGTGCCAGCAGCGTCACAAACACCGGGGAGCTGTTTTTT. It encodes CASSVTNTGELFF. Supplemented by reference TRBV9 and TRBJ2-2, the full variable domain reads DSGVTQTPKHLITATGQRVTLRCSPRSGDLSVYWYQQSLDQGLQFLIQYYNGEERAKGNILERFSAQQFPDLHSELNLSSLELGDSALYFCASSVTNTGELFFGEGSRLTVL.